A selection of T cell receptor beta chains follows, all from one sample in a study of CD8 T cells in ankylosing spondylitis. MiXCR was run by TCRdb on the 5' RACE reads, yielding one entry per CDR3 protein. The data show a few hundred thousand distinct CDR3 sequences, approximately 16% seen once. Sample: blood, either unsorted or a sorted T cell fraction (not recorded which). The receptors come from a male donor with ankylosing spondylitis. Each CDR3 is given with its conserved first and last residue. D genes are given only for firm matches. Clone sizes are given selectively: once, few, many, or a class where the clone is expanded.

J: TRBJ1-4; size: few; V: TRBV25-1; D: TRBD1; length: 15; DNA: TGTGCCAGCCGACCGGGGACAGTCACAAATGAAAAACTGTTTTTT; CDR3: CASRPGTVTNEKLFF
J: TRBJ2-1; size: few; V: TRBV5-1; D: -; length: 15; DNA: TGCGCCAGCAGCTTGGCTCCTGGGGCCGGGGTGGAGCAGTTCTTC; CDR3: CASSLAPGAGVEQFF
J: TRBJ2-7; size: -; V: TRBV20-1; D: TRBD2; length: 14; DNA: TGCAGTGCTGACGGACTAGCGGGAGCCTACGAGCAGTACTTC; CDR3: CSADGLAGAYEQYF
J: TRBJ2-5; size: few; V: TRBV12-3/TRBV12-4; D: -; length: 12; DNA: TGTGCCAGCAGTTTAGGGTGGGAGACCCAGTACTTC; CDR3: CASSLGWETQYF
J: TRBJ2-1; size: once; V: TRBV19; D: -; length: 15; DNA: TGTGCCAGTACCTCCTTTTCGGGATGGGACAATGAGCAGTTCTTC; CDR3: CASTSFSGWDNEQFF
J: TRBJ1-1; size: few; V: TRBV19; D: -; length: 13; DNA: TGTGCCAGTAGCCTCGCCACGGTTACCGAAGCTTTCTTT; CDR3: CASSLATVTEAFF
J: TRBJ2-2; size: many; V: TRBV3-1; D: -; length: 15; DNA: TGTGCCAGCAGTCGACAGGACCCGAACACCGGGGAGCTGTTTTTT; CDR3: CASSRQDPNTGELFF
J: TRBJ1-2; size: -; V: TRBV12-3/TRBV12-4; D: TRBD1; length: 13; DNA: TGTGCCAGCACTCCCGGACAGGGGTTTGGCTACACCTTC; CDR3: CASTPGQGFGYTF
J: TRBJ2-1; size: -; V: TRBV4-2; D: -; length: 15; DNA: TGTGCCAGCAGCCAAGAGGAGGGGTCCTACAATGAGCAGTTCTTC; CDR3: CASSQEEGSYNEQFF
J: TRBJ2-5; size: few; V: TRBV7-2; D: TRBD1; length: 14; DNA: TGTGCCAGCAGTTTTCCGACAGGGAAAGAGACCCAGTACTTC; CDR3: CASSFPTGKETQYF
J: TRBJ1-4; size: -; V: TRBV4-1; D: TRBD1; length: 15; DNA: TGCGCCAGCAGCCTCCCGACAGGGGATATTGAAAAACTGTTTTTT; CDR3: CASSLPTGDIEKLFF
J: TRBJ1-4; size: few; V: TRBV12-3/TRBV12-4; D: TRBD1; length: 15; DNA: TGTGCCAGCAGTTCCAGGGGGGGAGCTAATGAAAAACTGTTTTTT; CDR3: CASSSRGGANEKLFF
J: TRBJ1-1; size: -; V: TRBV27; D: TRBD1; length: 15; DNA: TGTGCCAGCAGCGCCGGGACAGGGGGCTTGTCTGAAGCTTTCTTT; CDR3: CASSAGTGGLSEAFF
J: TRBJ2-1; size: few; V: TRBV3-1; D: TRBD2; length: 17; DNA: TGTGCCAGCAGCCCCCGGGGAGCGGGGGCGACCTACAATGAGCAGTTCTTC; CDR3: CASSPRGAGATYNEQFF
J: TRBJ1-5; size: -; V: TRBV6-1; D: -; length: 14; DNA: TGTGCCAGCAGCATCACACCCGCTAGTCAGCCCCAGCATTTT; CDR3: CASSITPASQPQHF
J: TRBJ1-1; size: -; V: TRBV30; D: -; length: 12; DNA: TGTGCCTGGAGACTGTTGGACACTGAAGCTTTCTTT; CDR3: CAWRLLDTEAFF
J: TRBJ1-2; size: -; V: TRBV6-5; D: -; length: 17; DNA: TGTGCCAGCAGTTACGGGCCTGGCCGGGACCCGTTCCGTGGCTACACCTTC; CDR3: CASSYGPGRDPFRGYTF
J: TRBJ2-2; size: few; V: TRBV4-3; D: TRBD1; length: 17; DNA: TGCGCCAGCAGCCAAGATGCGGACAGGGGGCCCGGGGGGGAGCTGTTTTTT; CDR3: CASSQDADRGPGGELFF
J: TRBJ1-2; size: few; V: TRBV5-1; D: -; length: 14; DNA: TGCGCCAGCAGCCCCGGAGGGGCTATGGATGGCTACACCTTC; CDR3: CASSPGGAMDGYTF
J: TRBJ2-2; size: -; V: TRBV27; D: -; length: 16; DNA: TGTGCCAGCAGGGAGGGGGACCGCGCGAACACCGGGGAGCTGTTTTTT; CDR3: CASREGDRANTGELFF
J: TRBJ2-7; size: -; V: TRBV20-1; D: -; length: 15; DNA: TGCAGTGCTAGAGATTTGTGGCAGGGATCCTACGAGCAGTACTTC; CDR3: CSARDLWQGSYEQYF
J: TRBJ2-7; size: -; V: TRBV9; D: -; length: 13; DNA: TGTGCCAGCAGCCCACGGGGGTTTCACGAGCAGTACTTC; CDR3: CASSPRGFHEQYF
J: TRBJ1-1; size: -; V: TRBV4-1; D: -; length: 16; DNA: TGCGCCAGCAGCCAAGTTCAGCCGGACAGAGGTGCTGAAGCTTTCTTT; CDR3: CASSQVQPDRGAEAFF
J: TRBJ1-2; size: few; V: TRBV5-5; D: -; length: 11; DNA: TGTGCCAGTGGGGCGGACTATGGCTACACCTTC; CDR3: CASGADYGYTF
J: TRBJ2-3; size: -; V: TRBV4-1; D: TRBD2; length: 16; DNA: TGCGCCAGCAGCCCCTGGACTAGCGGGGACACAGATACGCAGTATTTT; CDR3: CASSPWTSGDTDTQYF
J: TRBJ2-2; size: -; V: TRBV30; D: -; length: 14; DNA: TGTGCCTGGGCCATGGGCGGGCCGGAAGGGGAGCTGTTTTTT; CDR3: CAWAMGGPEGELFF
J: TRBJ2-1; size: few; V: TRBV15; D: TRBD2; length: 15; DNA: TGTGCCACCAGCACTGCTAGCGGGAGCCACAATGAGCAGTTCTTC; CDR3: CATSTASGSHNEQFF
J: TRBJ2-2; size: few; V: TRBV28; D: -; length: 15; DNA: TGTGCCAGCAGCGTCCGGGACTCCCACACCGGGGAGCTGTTTTTT; CDR3: CASSVRDSHTGELFF
J: TRBJ1-1; size: few; V: TRBV2; D: -; length: 14; DNA: TGTGCCAGCCTAGTTTTTTCCGGGCACACTGAAGCTTTCTTT; CDR3: CASLVFSGHTEAFF
J: TRBJ2-3; size: -; V: TRBV20-1; D: TRBD2; length: 17; DNA: TGCAGTGCTAGGGGGGTGGGCCTAGCGGGAATCACAGATACGCAGTATTTT; CDR3: CSARGVGLAGITDTQYF
J: TRBJ2-7; size: few; V: TRBV6-2/TRBV6-3; D: TRBD2; length: 20; DNA: TGTGCCAGCAGTACCGGGACGGTGGGACTAGCGGGCTTTGGCATCGACGAGCAGTACTTC; CDR3: CASSTGTVGLAGFGIDEQYF
J: TRBJ1-4; size: -; V: TRBV2; D: -; length: 16; DNA: TGTGCCAGCAGTGATACAGGGCTAAGGGCTAATGAAAAACTGTTTTTT; CDR3: CASSDTGLRANEKLFF
J: TRBJ1-1; size: few; V: TRBV3-1; D: -; length: 14; DNA: TGTGCCAGCAGCCCCGACAGGTATAACACTGAAGCTTTCTTT; CDR3: CASSPDRYNTEAFF
J: TRBJ2-7; size: few; V: TRBV4-3; D: TRBD2; length: 17; DNA: TGCGCCAGCAGCCTCCTAAGTCCTAGCGGGAGGTTACACGAGCAGTACTTC; CDR3: CASSLLSPSGRLHEQYF
J: TRBJ1-1; size: -; V: TRBV7-8; D: TRBD1; length: 13; DNA: TGTGCCAGCAGCGCCGGACAGGGGTCTGAAGCTTTCTTT; CDR3: CASSAGQGSEAFF
J: TRBJ2-5; size: few; V: TRBV29-1; D: TRBD2; length: 15; DNA: TGCAGCGTTCTAGGGACTAGCGGGGGGCAAGAGACCCAGTACTTC; CDR3: CSVLGTSGGQETQYF
J: TRBJ2-3; size: -; V: TRBV20-1; D: TRBD1; length: 13; DNA: TGCAGTGCCCCGGGACAGGACACAGATACGCAGTATTTT; CDR3: CSAPGQDTDTQYF
J: TRBJ2-7; size: few; V: TRBV6-1; D: TRBD1; length: 14; DNA: TGTGCCAGCAGCCCCAGACAGGGTCCTAGCGAGCAGTACTTC; CDR3: CASSPRQGPSEQYF
J: TRBJ2-7; size: few; V: TRBV28; D: TRBD1; length: 15; DNA: TGTGCCAGCAGACCCTGGACAGGGGCTGCGGACGAGCAGTACTTC; CDR3: CASRPWTGAADEQYF
J: TRBJ1-5; size: few; V: TRBV4-1; D: -; length: 15; DNA: TGCGCCAGCAGCCAAGTGGGAGGCGGCAATCAGCCCCAGCATTTT; CDR3: CASSQVGGGNQPQHF
J: TRBJ2-2; size: many; V: TRBV5-1; D: -; length: 16; DNA: TGCGCCAGCAGCGAGCTGTCGGCGGAGACTACCGGGGAGCTGTTTTTT; CDR3: CASSELSAETTGELFF
J: TRBJ2-5; size: few; V: TRBV7-9; D: TRBD1; length: 15; DNA: TGTGCCAGCAGCCCCCGACAGGGAAACCAAGAGACCCAGTACTTC; CDR3: CASSPRQGNQETQYF
J: TRBJ2-7; size: few; V: TRBV6-2/TRBV6-3; D: -; length: 13; DNA: TGTGCCAGCAGTTATCGGGACGACGCGGAGCAGTACTTC; CDR3: CASSYRDDAEQYF
J: TRBJ2-7; size: -; V: TRBV7-2; D: TRBD2; length: 16; DNA: TGTGCCAGCAGCCCGCGGGGAGGACTAGCCTCCTACGAGCAGTACTTC; CDR3: CASSPRGGLASYEQYF
J: TRBJ2-5; size: -; V: TRBV7-6; D: -; length: 15; DNA: TGTGCCAGCAGCTTAAGGGGTTTTGGAGAAGAGACCCAGTACTTC; CDR3: CASSLRGFGEETQYF